The 15 T cell receptor beta chains reported below all come from one sample, sequenced in a study of identical twins. TCRdb recomputed calls from the 5' RACE reads with MiXCR, one row per CDR3 protein. The table records hundreds of thousands of distinct CDR3 sequences, roughly an eighth of them present only once. The sample was also linked to a second study, of yellow fever vaccine responses in identical twins.

Material: CD8+ T cells sorted from blood. The receptors come from a woman between 18 and 30 years old in good health.

V is TRBV6-1 and J is TRBJ1-2; D is unclear. V was cut by 7 bases and J by 4 bases, with 19 bases left in between. CDR3 length: 15 amino acids. Germline CDR1 reads MNHNS; CDR2 reads SASEGT. The CDR3 coding sequence is TGTGCCAGCACGCCCCTCCTGGGTTCGGGCTATGGCTACACCTTC. It translates to CASTPLLGSGYGYTF.

The chain links TRBV10-1 to TRBJ2-3; 9 bases align to TRBD1. CDR1 and CDR2 from the germline V gene are WNHNN and SYGVQD (reference sequence). J was trimmed by 1 base and V by 7 bases; bases with no gene match: 6. CDR3 length: 15 residues. The CDR3 DNA reads TGCGCCAGCAACACGGACAGGGGAGGCACAGATACGCAGTATTTT. This encodes CASNTDRGGTDTQYF.

CDR3 nucleotide sequence: TGTGCCAGCAGCCCCCCCGGGGTTGAGACCCAGTACTTC. Protein: CASSPPGVETQYF. The chain couples TRBV7-7 to TRBJ2-5; D possibly corresponds to TRBD2 (5 bases). Per the germline V gene, CDR1 is SSHAT and CDR2 is FNYEAQ (reference sequence). The ends were cut back, 5 bases at V and 5 bases at J, with 12 bases in the middle. The CDR3 runs 13 residues.

This clonotype was recorded a few times. V gene TRBV12-3 or TRBV12-4 combines with J gene TRBJ1-1; D gene unclear. Trimming stripped 1 base from V and 3 bases from J, with 12 bases between. The CDR3 sequence is 15 residues long. CDR3 bases: TGTGCCAGCAGTTTAGGCCGGGCGAGGGACACTGAAGCTTTCTTT. Translated, it gives CASSLGRARDTEAFF.

The chain has TRBV4-1 and TRBJ1-2; 11 bases agree with TRBD1. V shed 3 bases, J shed 0 bases, and the junction held 12 bases outside the gene matches. There are 19 residues in the CDR3. CDR1 and CDR2 from the germline V gene are MGHRA and YSYEKL. CDR3 protein: CASSHPPGTGGRTNYGYTF. DNA for the CDR3: TGCGCCAGCAGCCACCCCCCAGGGACAGGGGGAAGAACTAACTATGGCTACACCTTC.

This clonotype was seen a few times. The chain combines TRBV9 with TRBJ1-2, with 8 bases aligning to TRBD1. V trimming: 0 bases; J trimming: 3 bases; junction bases outside the gene matches: 10. Germline assignment: CDR1 SGDLS and CDR2 YYNGEE. The CDR3 has 17 amino acids. Written as DNA, the CDR3 is TGTGCCAGCAGCGTAGCTTCGGACAGGGAGGTTCACTATGGCTACACCTTC. Protein: CASSVASDREVHYGYTF.

The chain joins TRBV9 to TRBJ1-1, with D possibly being TRBD1 (6 bases). The CDR3 is 19 residues long. V was trimmed by 2 bases and J by 2 bases, leaving 25 bases between them. CDR1 and CDR2 from the germline V gene are SGDLS and YYNGEE. The CDR3 DNA sequence: TGTGCCAGCAGCGTTCCCACCTCGATAGGGGGTGGGCCTAACACTGAAGCTTTCTTT. Translated: CASSVPTSIGGGPNTEAFF.

The chain is built from TRBV18 and TRBJ2-7, with D tentatively TRBD1 (5 bases). Germline CDR1 reads KGHSH; CDR2 reads LQKENI. Trimming stripped 1 base from V and 4 bases from J, with 11 bases between. The length of the CDR3 is 14 residues. The CDR3 is CASSPRLTEYEQYF. As DNA, the CDR3 is TGTGCCAGCTCACCACGGTTGACAGAATACGAGCAGTACTTC.

The table lists this clonotype with many counts. The rearrangement uses TRBV5-1 and TRBJ2-1, with D possibly TRBD2 on 5 matching bases. Germline loops: CDR1 SGHRS, CDR2 YFSETQ. The V gene lost 1 base and the J gene lost 1 base, with 12 bases spanning the gap. The CDR3 loop spans 16 amino acids. The CDR3 protein is CASSLKASGSYNEQFF. The CDR3 region has the DNA TGCGCCAGCAGCTTGAAGGCTTCGGGGTCCTACAATGAGCAGTTCTTC.

This chain joins TRBV6-1 and TRBJ1-5; 7 bases match TRBD1. Germline V gives CDR1 MNHNS, CDR2 SASEGT. The trim removed 6 bases at V and 0 bases at J, leaving 14 bases unmatched. There are 18 residues in the CDR3. The CDR3: CASSPSGGDGYSNQPQHF. DNA of the CDR3: TGTGCCAGCAGCCCGTCAGGGGGTGATGGATATAGCAATCAGCCCCAGCATTTT.

This clonotype was counted between two and nine times. V gene TRBV6-1 combines with J gene TRBJ1-2, with a weak D call TRBD1 (5 bases). Germline assignment: CDR1 MNHNS and CDR2 SASEGT. V lost 7 bases to trimming and J lost 4 bases, with 13 bases between them. The CDR3 covers 13 residues. The CDR3 reads CASTTGGGYGYTF. The CDR3 coding sequence is TGTGCCAGCACCACCGGGGGTGGCTATGGCTACACCTTC.

The rearrangement joins TRBV2 to TRBJ2-2; the match to TRBD2 covers 13 bases. V shed 8 bases, J shed 3 bases, and the junction held 3 bases outside the gene matches. The length of the CDR3 is 15 residues. Germline lookup yields CDR1 SNHLY and CDR2 FYNNEI. CDR3 DNA: TGTGCCAGCGGTGGACTAGCGGGAGACACCGGGGAGCTGTTTTTT. This translates into CASGGLAGDTGELFF.

This clonotype has more than one count but fewer than ten. The chain is built from TRBV27 and TRBJ2-5; 7 nucleotides agree with TRBD1. Unmatched junction bases numbered 5, after V lost 4 bases and J lost 0 bases. CDR1 MNHEY and CDR2 SMNVEV come from the germline V gene (reference sequence). The CDR3 has 15 amino acids. The CDR3 region has the DNA TGTGCCAGCAGTTACAGGGGTCGGCACCAAGAGACCCAGTACTTC. This encodes CASSYRGRHQETQYF.

The chain has TRBV7-8 and TRBJ1-1; the match to TRBD1 covers 7 bases. The CDR3 has 15 amino acids. V lost 4 bases, J lost 1 base, and 6 bases stayed unmatched. Germline-derived CDR1 and CDR2 are SGHVS and FQNEAQ. The CDR3 DNA sequence: TGTGCCAGCAGCTCCGAGGGGGCAGGGAACACTGAAGCTTTCTTT. Translated: CASSSEGAGNTEAFF.

This clonotype was observed a handful of times. This chain joins TRBV7-8 and TRBJ1-2; D gene uncertain. Per the germline V gene, CDR1 is SGHVS and CDR2 is FQNEAQ. The V and J ends lost 1 base and 8 bases respectively, with 8 bases between them. This CDR3 is built from 12 residues. CDR3 in amino acids: CASSLEVGGYTF. The CDR3 nucleotides are TGTGCCAGCAGCTTAGAGGTCGGGGGCTACACCTTC.